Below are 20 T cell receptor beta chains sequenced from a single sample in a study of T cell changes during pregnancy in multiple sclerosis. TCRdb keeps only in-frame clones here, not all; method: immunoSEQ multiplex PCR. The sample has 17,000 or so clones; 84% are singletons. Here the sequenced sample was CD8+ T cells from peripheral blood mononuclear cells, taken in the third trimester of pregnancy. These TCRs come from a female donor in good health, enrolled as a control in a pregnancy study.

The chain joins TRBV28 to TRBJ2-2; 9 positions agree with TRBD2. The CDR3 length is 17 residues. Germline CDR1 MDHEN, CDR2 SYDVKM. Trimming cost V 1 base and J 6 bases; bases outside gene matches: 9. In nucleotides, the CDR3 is TGTGCCAGCAGTTTATTGAACCCGGGACTAGCTTCCGGGGAGCTGTTTTTT. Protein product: CASSLLNPGLASGELFF. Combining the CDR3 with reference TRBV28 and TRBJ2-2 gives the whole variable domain DVKVTQSSRYLVKRTGEKVFLECVQDMDHENMFWYRQDPGLGLRLIYFSYDVKMKEKGDIPEGYSVSREKKERFSLILESASTNQTSMYLCASSLLNPGLASGELFFGEGSRLTVL.

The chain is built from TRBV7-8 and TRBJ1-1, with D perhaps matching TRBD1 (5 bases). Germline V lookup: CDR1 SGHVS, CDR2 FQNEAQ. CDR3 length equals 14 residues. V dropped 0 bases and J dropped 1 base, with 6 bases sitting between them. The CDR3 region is CASSLAGQNTEAFF. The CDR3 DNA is TGTGCCAGCAGCTTAGCTGGACAGAACACTGAAGCTTTCTTT.

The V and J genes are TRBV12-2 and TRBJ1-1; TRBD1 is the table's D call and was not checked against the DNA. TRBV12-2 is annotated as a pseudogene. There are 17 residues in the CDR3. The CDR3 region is CASRSGGQEPQGTEAFF. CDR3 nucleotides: TGTGCAAGTCGCTCCGGGGGACAGGAGCCCCAAGGAACTGAAGCTTTCTTT.

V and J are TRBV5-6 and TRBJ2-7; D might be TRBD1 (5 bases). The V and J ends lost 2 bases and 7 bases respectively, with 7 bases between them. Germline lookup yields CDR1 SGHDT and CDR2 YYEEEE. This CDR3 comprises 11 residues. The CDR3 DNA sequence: TGTGCCAGCAGCTTCCGGACAGAGCAGTACTTC. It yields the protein CASSFRTEQYF.

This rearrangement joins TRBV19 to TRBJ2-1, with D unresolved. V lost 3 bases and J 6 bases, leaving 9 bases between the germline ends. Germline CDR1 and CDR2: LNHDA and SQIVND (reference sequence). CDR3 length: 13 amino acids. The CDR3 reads CASSIWQANEQFF. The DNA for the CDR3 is TGTGCCAGTAGTATTTGGCAGGCCAATGAGCAGTTCTTC. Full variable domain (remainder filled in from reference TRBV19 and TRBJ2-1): DGGITQSPKYLFRKEGQNVTLSCEQNLNHDAMYWYRQDPGQGLRLIYYSQIVNDFQKGDIAEGYSVSREKKESFPLTVTSAQKNPTAFYLCASSIWQANEQFFGPGTRLTVL.

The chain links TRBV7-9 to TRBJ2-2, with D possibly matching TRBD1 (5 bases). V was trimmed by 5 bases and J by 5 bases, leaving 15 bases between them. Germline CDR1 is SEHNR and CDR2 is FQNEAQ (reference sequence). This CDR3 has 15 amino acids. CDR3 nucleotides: TGTGCCAGCAGCCCCTCGTCAGGGAATACCGGGGAGCTGTTTTTT. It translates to CASSPSSGNTGELFF.

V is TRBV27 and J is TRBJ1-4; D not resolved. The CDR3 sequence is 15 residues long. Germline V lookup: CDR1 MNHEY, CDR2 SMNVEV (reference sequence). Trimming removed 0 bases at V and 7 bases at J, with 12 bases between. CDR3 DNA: TGTGCCAGCAGTTTATCGGGAGGATGGGGTGAAAAACTGTTTTTT. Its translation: CASSLSGGWGEKLFF.

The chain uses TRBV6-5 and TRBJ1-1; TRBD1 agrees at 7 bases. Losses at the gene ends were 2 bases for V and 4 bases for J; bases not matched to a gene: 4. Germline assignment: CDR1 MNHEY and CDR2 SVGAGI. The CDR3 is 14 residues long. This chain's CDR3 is CASSYTWDSTEAFF. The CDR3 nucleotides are TGTGCCAGCAGTTACACCTGGGACAGCACTGAAGCTTTCTTT.

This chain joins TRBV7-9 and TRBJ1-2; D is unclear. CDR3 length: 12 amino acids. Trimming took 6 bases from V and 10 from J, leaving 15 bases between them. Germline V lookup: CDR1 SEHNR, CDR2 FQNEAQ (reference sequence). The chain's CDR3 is CASSQNEWYYTF. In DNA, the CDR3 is TGTGCCAGCAGTCAAAACGAGTGGTACTACACCTTC.

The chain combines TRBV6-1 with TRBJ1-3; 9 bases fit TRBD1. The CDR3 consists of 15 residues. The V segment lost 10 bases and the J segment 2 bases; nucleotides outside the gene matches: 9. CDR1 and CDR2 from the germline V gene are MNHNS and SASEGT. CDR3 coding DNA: TGTGCCACCTTCCGGGACAGGGAGGCTGGAAACACCATATATTTT. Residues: CATFRDREAGNTIYF.

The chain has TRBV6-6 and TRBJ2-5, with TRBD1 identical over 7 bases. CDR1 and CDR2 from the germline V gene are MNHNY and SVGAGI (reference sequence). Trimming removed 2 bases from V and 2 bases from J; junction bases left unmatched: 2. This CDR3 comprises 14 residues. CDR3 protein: CASSYGTAQETQYF. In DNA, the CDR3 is TGTGCCAGCAGTTACGGGACAGCGCAAGAGACCCAGTACTTC.

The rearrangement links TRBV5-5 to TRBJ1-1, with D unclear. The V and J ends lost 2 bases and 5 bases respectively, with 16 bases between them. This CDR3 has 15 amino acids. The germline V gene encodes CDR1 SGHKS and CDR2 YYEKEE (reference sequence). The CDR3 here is CASSLDDSAGTEAFF. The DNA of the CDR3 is TGTGCCAGCAGCTTAGACGACTCCGCGGGGACTGAAGCTTTCTTT. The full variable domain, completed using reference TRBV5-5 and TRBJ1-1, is DAGVTQSPTHLIKTRGQQVTLRCSPISGHKSVSWYQQVLGQGPQFIFQYYEKEERGRGNFPDRFSARQFPNYSSELNVNALLLGDSALYLCASSLDDSAGTEAFFGQGTRLTVV.

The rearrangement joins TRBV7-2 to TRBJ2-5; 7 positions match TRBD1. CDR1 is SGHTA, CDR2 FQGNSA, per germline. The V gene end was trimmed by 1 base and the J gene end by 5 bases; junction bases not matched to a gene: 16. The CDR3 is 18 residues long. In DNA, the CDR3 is TGTGCCAGCAGCTTAGACACCATAGGGGGCAACGACCGTGAGACCCAGTACTTC. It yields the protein CASSLDTIGGNDRETQYF.

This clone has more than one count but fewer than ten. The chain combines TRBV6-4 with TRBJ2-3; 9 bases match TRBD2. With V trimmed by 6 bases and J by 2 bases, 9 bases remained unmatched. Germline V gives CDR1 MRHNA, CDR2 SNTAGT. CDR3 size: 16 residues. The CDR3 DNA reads TGTGCCAGCAGCGAAGGTCCTAGCGGGACCACAGATACGCAGTATTTT. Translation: CASSEGPSGTTDTQYF.

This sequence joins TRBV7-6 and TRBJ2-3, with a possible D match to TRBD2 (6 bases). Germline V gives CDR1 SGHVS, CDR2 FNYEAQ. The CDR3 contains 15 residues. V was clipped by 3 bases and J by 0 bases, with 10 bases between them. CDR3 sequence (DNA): TGTGCCAGCAGCTTGGAGGAGGGGAGCACAGATACGCAGTATTTT. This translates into CASSLEEGSTDTQYF.

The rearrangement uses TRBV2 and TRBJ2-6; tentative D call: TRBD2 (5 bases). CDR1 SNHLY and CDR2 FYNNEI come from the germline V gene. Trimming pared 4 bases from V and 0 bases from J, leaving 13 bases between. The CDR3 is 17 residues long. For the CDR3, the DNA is TGTGCCAGCAGTGGTACGGGAACGGGCTCTGGGGCCAACGTCCTGACTTTC. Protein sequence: CASSGTGTGSGANVLTF.

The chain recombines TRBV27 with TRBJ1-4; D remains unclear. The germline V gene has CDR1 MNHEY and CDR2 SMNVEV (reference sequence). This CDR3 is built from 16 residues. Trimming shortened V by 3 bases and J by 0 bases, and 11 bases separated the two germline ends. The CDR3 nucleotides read TGTGCCAGCAGTTTGTCAGAAGAATCAACTAATGAAAAACTGTTTTTT. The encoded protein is CASSLSEESTNEKLFF.

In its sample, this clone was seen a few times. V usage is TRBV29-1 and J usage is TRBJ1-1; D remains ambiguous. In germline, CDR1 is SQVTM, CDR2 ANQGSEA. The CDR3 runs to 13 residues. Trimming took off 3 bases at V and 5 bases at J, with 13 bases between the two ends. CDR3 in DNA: TGCAGCGTTGACGGATTGGCGGTTACTGAAGCTTTCTTT. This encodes CSVDGLAVTEAFF.

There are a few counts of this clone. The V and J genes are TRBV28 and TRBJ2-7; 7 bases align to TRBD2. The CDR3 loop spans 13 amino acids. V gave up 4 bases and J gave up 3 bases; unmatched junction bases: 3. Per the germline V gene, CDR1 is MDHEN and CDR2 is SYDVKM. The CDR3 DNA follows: TGTGCCAGCAGTTACGGGGGGATCTACGAGCAGTACTTC. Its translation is CASSYGGIYEQYF.

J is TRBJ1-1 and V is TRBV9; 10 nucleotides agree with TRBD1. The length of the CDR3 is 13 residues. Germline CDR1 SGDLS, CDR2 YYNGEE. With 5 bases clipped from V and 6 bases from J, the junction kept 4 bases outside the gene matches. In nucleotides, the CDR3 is TGTGCCAGCAGTGCGGGACAGGGGCCTGAAGCTTTCTTT. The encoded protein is CASSAGQGPEAFF.